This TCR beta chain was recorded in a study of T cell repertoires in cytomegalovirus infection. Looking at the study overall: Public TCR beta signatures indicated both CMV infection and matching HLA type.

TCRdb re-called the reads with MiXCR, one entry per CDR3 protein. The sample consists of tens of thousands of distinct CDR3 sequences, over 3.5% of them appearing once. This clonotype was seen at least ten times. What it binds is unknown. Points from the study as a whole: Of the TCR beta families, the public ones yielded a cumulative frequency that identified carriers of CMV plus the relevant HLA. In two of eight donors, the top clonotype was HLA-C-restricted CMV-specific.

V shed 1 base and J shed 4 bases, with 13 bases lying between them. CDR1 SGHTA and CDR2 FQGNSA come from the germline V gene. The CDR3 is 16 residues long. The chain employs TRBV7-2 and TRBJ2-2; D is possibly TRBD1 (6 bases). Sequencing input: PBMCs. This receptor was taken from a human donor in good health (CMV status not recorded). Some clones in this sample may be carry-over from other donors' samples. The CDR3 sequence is CASSLGGAGVTGELFF. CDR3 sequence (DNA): TGTGCCAGCAGCTTAGGTGGGGCAGGGGTCACCGGGGAGCTGTTTTTT. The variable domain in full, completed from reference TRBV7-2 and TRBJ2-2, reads GAGVSQSPSNKVTEKGKDVELRCDPISGHTALYWYRQSLGQGLEFLIYFQGNSAPDKSGLPSDRFSAERTGGSVSTLTIQRTQQEDSAVYLCASSLGGAGVTGELFFGEGSRLTVL.